This T cell receptor (beta chain) comes out of a study of blood T cell repertoires in COVID-19. V dropped 0 bases and J dropped 5 bases, with 11 bases sitting between them. Per the germline V gene, CDR1 is SGDLS and CDR2 is YYNGEE. This CDR3 has 15 amino acids. Study processing details: From reference gene primer amplification, estimates of nucleated cell counts were derived. TCRdb's copy holds only in-frame clones and misses some; the assay was immunoSEQ multiplex PCR. V and J calls plus clone size are reproduced from that table; the DNA served to infer D and trimming. The table lists roughly 100,000 clones, around 81% of them singletons.

Sample: peripheral blood. The source of this sequence is a woman in her 70s with acute or convalescent COVID-19. The chain carries TRBV9 and TRBJ2-2; TRBD2 is a possible D gene (6 bases). The CDR3 DNA follows: TGTGCCAGCAGCGTAGGGGACTCCGGGACCGGGGAGCTGTTTTTT. Translation: CASSVGDSGTGELFF.